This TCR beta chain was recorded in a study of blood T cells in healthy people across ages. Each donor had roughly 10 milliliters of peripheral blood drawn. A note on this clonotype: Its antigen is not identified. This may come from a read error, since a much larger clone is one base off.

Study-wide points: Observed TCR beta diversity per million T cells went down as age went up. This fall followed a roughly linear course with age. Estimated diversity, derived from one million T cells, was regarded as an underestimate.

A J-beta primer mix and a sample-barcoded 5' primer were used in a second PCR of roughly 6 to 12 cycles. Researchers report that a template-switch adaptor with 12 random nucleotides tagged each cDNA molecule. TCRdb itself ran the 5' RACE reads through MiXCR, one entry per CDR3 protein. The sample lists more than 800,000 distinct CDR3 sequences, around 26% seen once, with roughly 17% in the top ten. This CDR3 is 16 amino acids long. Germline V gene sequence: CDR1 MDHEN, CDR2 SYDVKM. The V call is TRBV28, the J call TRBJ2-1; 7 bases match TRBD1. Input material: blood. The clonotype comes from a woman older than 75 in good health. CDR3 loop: CTSLGETGLSYNEQFF. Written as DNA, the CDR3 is TGTACCAGTCTGGGGGAGACAGGGCTATCGTACAATGAGCAGTTCTTC.